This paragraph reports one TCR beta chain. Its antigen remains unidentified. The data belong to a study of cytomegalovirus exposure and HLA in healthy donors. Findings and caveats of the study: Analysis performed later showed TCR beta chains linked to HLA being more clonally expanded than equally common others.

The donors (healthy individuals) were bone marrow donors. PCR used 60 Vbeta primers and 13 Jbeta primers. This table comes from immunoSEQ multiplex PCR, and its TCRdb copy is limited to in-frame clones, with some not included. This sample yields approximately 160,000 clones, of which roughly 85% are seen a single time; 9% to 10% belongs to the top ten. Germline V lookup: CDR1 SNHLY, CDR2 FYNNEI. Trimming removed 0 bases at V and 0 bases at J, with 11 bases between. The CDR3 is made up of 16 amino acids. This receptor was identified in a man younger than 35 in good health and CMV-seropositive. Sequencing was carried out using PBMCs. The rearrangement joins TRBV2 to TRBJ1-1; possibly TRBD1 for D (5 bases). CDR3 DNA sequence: TGTGCCAGCAGTGAAGCGGGGCAGGAGATGAACACTGAAGCTTTCTTT. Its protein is CASSEAGQEMNTEAFF.